The clone carrying this TCR beta chain occurred many times. The antigen remains unidentified. The CDR3 totals 13 residues. Trimming cost V 3 bases and J 5 bases, with 8 bases left between them. This specimen comes from a study of T cells in Graves' hyperthyroidism and ophthalmopathy. Study findings and constraints: Ophthalmopathy could be told apart from stable hyperthyroidism with a 13 V-J model. Before onset, ophthalmopathy was predicted by the model a median about six months earlier.

Among the patients, aged 18 to 65, hyperthyroidism was newly diagnosed and had lasted under 2 months. In making diagnoses, clinical symptoms, serum thyroxine and TRAb, thyroid ultrasound and orbital computed tomography were all used. Researchers amplified the TCR beta CDR3 regions from RNA transcripts. Researchers ran a first-round RT-PCR on the TCR CDR3 using the HTBI primer set. MiXCR, run by TCRdb on the multiplex PCR reads, gives a single entry per CDR3 protein. Of 270,000 or so distinct CDR3 sequences in the sample, about 25% were seen once. Sequencing used blood. The sequence came from a man aged 35 to 55 with Graves' hyperthyroidism that later progressed to Graves' ophthalmopathy. The rearrangement uses TRBV12-3 or TRBV12-4 and TRBJ1-5, with no clear D. CDR3 sequence: CASSFKGYQPQHF. In nucleotides, the CDR3 is TGTGCCAGCAGTTTCAAGGGCTATCAGCCCCAGCATTTT.